The rows below give T cell receptor beta chains drawn from one sample of a study of T cell responses to AZD1222 COVID-19 vaccine. The protocol was immunoSEQ multiplex PCR, while the TCRdb copy is restricted to in-frame clones and leaves out a portion. The table has over 45,000 clones, approximately 88% seen once. This specimen was peripheral blood, taken 28 days after the second AZD1222 dose. The receptors stem from an adult who received the AZD1222 COVID-19 vaccine. Each CDR3 is given with its conserved first and last residue. D genes are given only for firm matches. Only some rows state a clone size, as once, few, many or a class for expanded clones.

>.|TRBJ2-3|.|TRBV21-1
CASSKVGASTDTQYF
TGTGCCAGCAGCAAAGTGGGGGCTAGCACAGATACGCAGTATTTT
>.|TRBJ2-3|.|TRBV7-9
CASSFLKGDLTDTQYF
TGTGCCAGCAGCTTCCTTAAGGGAGACCTCACAGATACGCAGTATTTT
>.|TRBJ2-1|.|TRBV21-1
CASSKDRGTGCSYNEQFF
TGTGCCAGCAGCAAAGACCGAGGGACAGGGTGCTCCTACAATGAGCAGTTCTTC
>TRBD2|TRBJ2-3|.|TRBV2
CASSALTSSDTQYF
TGTGCCAGCAGCGCTCTGACTAGCTCAGATACGCAGTATTTT
>.|TRBJ2-3|.|TRBV20-1
CSVWSTDTQYF
TGCAGTGTCTGGAGCACAGATACGCAGTATTTT
>.|TRBJ1-5|.|TRBV15
CATSTNTNNQPQHF
TGTGCCACCAGCACGAACACGAACAATCAGCCCCAGCATTTT
>.|TRBJ2-3|.|TRBV12-3/TRBV12-4
CASSFFTDTQYF
TGTGCCAGCAGTTTCTTTACAGATACGCAGTATTTT
>.|TRBJ1-1|.|TRBV10-3
CAISETADLNTEAFF
TGTGCCATCAGTGAGACAGCGGACCTGAACACTGAAGCTTTCTTT
>.|TRBJ1-3|.|TRBV27
CASTDRNTIYF
TGTGCCAGCACAGACCGAAACACCATATATTTT
>TRBD2|TRBJ2-1|once|TRBV29-1
CSVVVSSGNEQFF
TGCAGCGTTGTTGTGTCTAGCGGTAATGAGCAGTTCTTC
>.|TRBJ1-1|few|TRBV7-3
CASSPSRGAPEAFF
TGTGCCAGCAGCCCTTCCCGGGGGGCCCCTGAAGCTTTCTTT
>.|TRBJ1-1|.|TRBV27
CASSTSLAGSTEAFF
TGTGCCAGCAGTACATCTCTCGCAGGGAGCACTGAAGCTTTCTTT
>.|TRBJ2-7|.|TRBV14
CASSQGGGVAYEQYF
TGTGCCAGCAGCCAAGGTGGAGGGGTTGCCTACGAGCAGTACTTC
>.|TRBJ2-7|.|TRBV14
CASSPYGTRDEQYF
TGTGCCAGCAGCCCTTACGGGACAAGGGACGAGCAGTACTTC
>.|TRBJ1-4|.|TRBV30
CAWESLNRDTVFF
TGTGCCTGGGAATCACTAAACCGGGACACCGTATTTTTT
>.|TRBJ1-6|.|TRBV2
CASSSENNSPLHF
TGTGCCAGCAGTTCTGAGAATAATTCACCCCTCCACTTT
>.|TRBJ2-3|.|TRBV29-1
CSAYGTYTDTQYF
TGCAGCGCCTACGGGACATACACAGATACGCAGTATTTT
>.|TRBJ1-2|once|TRBV5-5
CASSLSSMFDGYTF
TGTGCCAGCAGCTTATCGTCCATGTTTGATGGCTACACCTTC
>TRBD1|TRBJ1-1|.|TRBV7-9
CASSLGTGDEAFF
TGTGCCAGCAGCTTAGGAACAGGGGATGAAGCTTTCTTT
>.|TRBJ1-1|.|TRBV29-1
CSVEGGGWTEAFF
TGCAGCGTTGAAGGGGGGGGTTGGACTGAAGCTTTCTTT
>.|TRBJ1-1|.|TRBV6-2/TRBV6-3
CASSLGDVGSGTEAFF
TGTGCCAGCAGTTTGGGGGATGTGGGGAGTGGTACTGAAGCTTTCTTT
>TRBD1|TRBJ2-6|.|TRBV7-2
CASSLTEQGKPGANVLTF
TGTGCCAGCAGCTTAACGGAACAGGGGAAGCCTGGGGCCAACGTCCTGACTTTC
>TRBD2|TRBJ2-2|.|TRBV10-2
CASRLAGGAGELFF
TGCGCCAGTAGACTAGCGGGAGGGGCCGGGGAGCTGTTTTTT
>.|TRBJ1-3|.|TRBV25-1
CASSELTGSGNTIYF
TGTGCCAGCAGTGAATTAACGGGATCTGGAAACACCATATATTTT
>.|TRBJ1-1|.|TRBV14
CASSLLESGDTEAFF
TGTGCCAGCAGCCTGCTGGAGTCAGGGGACACTGAAGCTTTCTTT
>.|TRBJ2-1|.|TRBV6-1
CASSEVPTRGPKNEQFF
TGTGCCAGCAGTGAAGTTCCGACTCGGGGTCCGAAAAATGAGCAGTTCTTC
>.|TRBJ1-3|.|TRBV6-5
CASSQPGGWDTIYF
TGTGCCAGCAGTCAACCTGGGGGTTGGGACACCATATATTTT
>TRBD2|TRBJ2-1|.|TRBV3-1/TRBV3-2
CASSQGLAGSLYNEQFF
TGTGCCAGCAGCCAGGGTCTAGCGGGGTCCCTCTACAATGAGCAGTTCTTC
>TRBD1|TRBJ2-1|few|TRBV24-1
CATSDPTGGWNEQFF
TGTGCCACCAGTGATCCAACAGGGGGATGGAATGAGCAGTTCTTC
>TRBD2|TRBJ2-1|.|TRBV6-6
CASSRGTSGKDEQFF
TGTGCCAGCAGCCGGGGGACTAGCGGGAAAGATGAGCAGTTCTTC
>.|TRBJ1-1|.|TRBV6-2/TRBV6-3
CASSYSVRGAFF
TGTGCCAGCAGTTATTCGGTCAGGGGAGCTTTCTTT
>TRBD1|TRBJ2-7|.|TRBV5-1
CASSLPTGVVNEQYF
TGCGCCAGCAGCTTACCGACAGGGGTAGTCAACGAGCAGTACTTC
>TRBD1|TRBJ1-5|.|TRBV7-2
CASSRQGGQPQHF
TGTGCCAGCAGCCGACAGGGAGGTCAGCCCCAGCATTTT
>.|TRBJ1-1|.|TRBV5-1
CASSLLGSGTEAFF
TGCGCCAGCAGCTTGTTAGGTTCTGGCACTGAAGCTTTCTTT
>.|TRBJ1-1|.|TRBV6-5
CASRSRNTEAFF
TGTGCCAGCAGGTCGAGGAACACTGAAGCTTTCTTT
>.|TRBJ1-6|.|TRBV5-4
CASSLGAGSTNNSPLHF
TGTGCCAGCAGCTTGGGAGCAGGCTCAACCAATAATTCACCCCTCCACTTT
>.|TRBJ2-5|.|TRBV21-1
CASSGTSGSPGDVQETQYF
TGTGCCAGCAGTGGGACTAGCGGGAGCCCAGGGGACGTACAAGAGACCCAGTACTTC
>TRBD1|TRBJ2-7|medium-sized|TRBV11-2
CASSLDGDRYYEQYF
TGTGCCAGCAGCTTAGACGGGGACAGGTACTACGAGCAGTACTTC
>.|TRBJ1-1|.|TRBV7-2
CASSLKHLNTEAFF
TGTGCCAGCAGCTTAAAGCACCTGAACACTGAAGCTTTCTTT
>.|TRBJ2-1|.|TRBV5-1
CASSADQGGEQFF
TGCGCCAGCAGCGCAGACCAGGGCGGGGAGCAGTTCTTC
>.|TRBJ2-3|.|TRBV29-1
CSVLADREGTDTQYF
TGCAGCGTCCTGGCAGACAGGGAGGGCACAGATACGCAGTATTTT
>TRBD1|TRBJ2-1|once|TRBV5-1
CASSVVQGHGEQFF
TGCGCCAGCAGCGTCGTACAGGGGCATGGGGAGCAGTTCTTC
>.|TRBJ1-1|.|TRBV6-5
CASIHQGITEAFF
TGTGCCAGCATCCACCAGGGAATCACTGAAGCTTTCTTT
>TRBD1|TRBJ2-1|.|TRBV5-1
CATGTGPSNEQFF
TGCGCCACCGGGACAGGGCCCTCCAATGAGCAGTTCTTC
>.|TRBJ2-7|.|TRBV7-8
CASSLARDLVVGEQYF
TGTGCCAGCAGCTTGGCACGGGACCTCGTTGTTGGGGAGCAGTACTTC
>.|TRBJ1-2|.|TRBV7-9
CASSLDVGGYTF
TGTGCCAGCAGCTTAGATGTGGGTGGCTACACCTTC
>.|TRBJ1-1|once|TRBV23-1
CASSFGGPRMNTEAFF
TGCGCCAGCAGTTTCGGGGGCCCCCGGATGAACACTGAAGCTTTCTTT
>.|TRBJ1-1|.|TRBV5-4
CASSLDRRDEAFF
TGTGCCAGCAGCTTGGACAGGAGAGATGAAGCTTTCTTT
>.|TRBJ1-1|.|TRBV12-3/TRBV12-4
CASRRGGGTEAFF
TGTGCCAGCAGGAGGGGGGGAGGCACTGAAGCTTTCTTT
>.|TRBJ1-5|.|TRBV20-1
CSASGQSNQPQHF
TGCAGTGCTAGTGGCCAAAGCAATCAGCCCCAGCATTTT
>.|TRBJ2-7|.|TRBV27
CASSPLGSTYEQYF
TGTGCCAGCTCCCCCCTCGGGTCGACCTACGAGCAGTACTTC
>.|TRBJ1-1|.|TRBV12-3/TRBV12-4
CASSLAFGTEAFF
TGTGCCAGCAGTTTGGCCTTTGGCACTGAAGCTTTCTTT
>TRBD2|TRBJ2-5|.|TRBV6-1
CASSESAGGWETQYF
TGTGCCAGCAGTGAATCCGCGGGAGGATGGGAGACCCAGTACTTC
>TRBD1|TRBJ2-3|.|TRBV10-3
CAISGGRGQKDTQYF
TGTGCCATCAGTGGTGGCAGGGGGCAAAAAGATACGCAGTATTTT
>.|TRBJ1-1|.|TRBV27
CASSLSKRNTEAFF
TGTGCCAGCAGTTTATCAAAGAGGAACACTGAAGCTTTCTTT
>.|TRBJ2-5|.|TRBV19
CATATGGGGLSAQYF
TGTGCCACCGCCACGGGGGGAGGGGGTTTATCGGCCCAGTACTTC
>.|TRBJ2-5|.|TRBV7-9
CASSSKETQYF
TGTGCCAGCAGCTCGAAAGAGACCCAGTACTTC
>TRBD1|TRBJ1-5|.|TRBV19
CASNTGQGPQPQHF
TGTGCCAGTAACACAGGACAGGGTCCCCAGCCCCAGCATTTT
>.|TRBJ1-2|.|TRBV4-1
CASSQARGFPNYGYTF
TGCGCCAGCAGCCAAGCTCGCGGGTTCCCTAACTATGGCTACACCTTC